This entry concerns a single T cell receptor beta chain. Its antigen is currently unknown. Each donor gave one heparinised blood draw averaging around 120 mL. Expressed TCRB transcripts got sequenced, as all isolated RNA was reverse transcribed. Libraries were prepared by immunoSEQ multiplex PCR; TCRdb keeps only in-frame clonotypes and omits some of them. The sample records 110,000 or so clones, about 40% being singletons. This entry is derived from a study of beta chain features in type 1 diabetes. Germline CDR1 reads SGDLS; CDR2 reads YYNGEE. Trimming stripped 0 bases from V and 2 bases from J, with 12 bases between. The CDR3 contains 16 residues. Study-level points and caveats: Patients with type 1 diabetes showed fewer VDJ junction insertions and more deletions.

The rearrangement links TRBV9 to TRBJ2-1; weak D call: TRBD1 (5 bases). The source of this sequence is a woman between 18 and 30 years old in good health. The sequencing input was stem cell memory CD4+ T cells from blood. The CDR3 sequence is CASSVGSREAYNEQFF. CDR3 DNA sequence: TGTGCCAGCAGCGTAGGGTCCAGGGAAGCCTACAATGAGCAGTTCTTC.